The 20 T cell receptor beta chains given below trace back to one sample, sequenced in a study of blood T cell repertoires in COVID-19 (dated by TCRdb to the early 2020s). Library creation used the immunoSEQ multiplex PCR assay. TCRdb limited this immuneACCESS table to in-frame rearrangements with V and J called. A share of clones is missing; checked studies link under half to unresolved V genes, and the rest is unexplained. Recorded for this sample are more than 150,000 clones; approximately 91% of them occurred a single time. The ten largest clones capture about 2% of the sample. The specimen sequenced was peripheral blood. Receptors were obtained from a man in his 70s with active or convalescent COVID-19.

V usage is TRBV21-1 and J usage is TRBJ2-3; no check of the table's D call, TRBD2, against the DNA was made. TRBV21-1 is a known pseudogene. The CDR3 spans 19 residues. The CDR3 loop is CASSKAPTGGAISTDTQYF. The DNA of the CDR3 is TGTGCCAGCAGCAAAGCGCCTACGGGAGGTGCGATAAGCACAGATACGCAGTATTTT.

The chain has TRBV5-1 and TRBJ2-5, with 9 bases identical to TRBD1. Per the germline V gene, CDR1 is SGHRS and CDR2 is YFSETQ. The junction had 9 bases not matched to a gene; V was cut back by 4 bases and J by 2 bases. The CDR3 is 16 amino acids. In DNA, the CDR3 is TGCGCCAGCAGCCCTGGACAGGGGATAGGGCAAGAGACCCAGTACTTC. This translates into CASSPGQGIGQETQYF. The full variable domain, its missing parts supplied by reference TRBV5-1 and TRBJ2-5, is KAGVTQTPRYLIKTRGQQVTLSCSPISGHRSVSWYQQTPGQGLQFLFEYFSETQRNKGNFPGRFSGRQFSNSRSEMNVSTLELGDSALYLCASSPGQGIGQETQYFGPGTRLLVL.

The chain recombines TRBV25-1 with TRBJ2-7; D gene uncertain. Trimming removed 6 bases from V and 2 bases from J, with 11 bases in between. Per the germline V gene, CDR1 is MGHDK and CDR2 is SYGVNS. The CDR3 contains 13 residues. The CDR3, as DNA: TGTGCCAGCAGCCGAATTAGTACCTACGAGCAGTACTTC. Translating gives CASSRISTYEQYF.

The genes are TRBV3-1 (or the pseudogene TRBV3-2) and TRBJ1-1; 12 nucleotides align to TRBD1. With 5 bases clipped from V and 4 bases from J, the junction kept 14 bases outside the gene matches. CDR1 LGHDT and CDR2 YNNKEL come from the germline V gene (reference sequence). The CDR3 is 18 residues long. This CDR3 is CASSETGTGGGMGTEAFF. The CDR3 nucleotides read TGTGCCAGCAGCGAAACCGGGACAGGGGGCGGGATGGGCACTGAAGCTTTCTTT.

The J gene is TRBJ2-5, the V gene TRBV27, with TRBD2 matching over 16 bases. The CDR3 has 18 residues. Germline V CDR1 and CDR2: MNHEY, SMNVEV (reference sequence). Trimming took 5 bases from V and 1 from J; bases not matched to a gene: 7. CDR3 coding DNA: TGTGCCAGCAGTCCCGGGACTAGCGGGAGGGCCCTCCAAGAGACCCAGTACTTC. It yields the protein CASSPGTSGRALQETQYF.

The V gene is TRBV28, the J gene TRBJ1-3, with D possibly being TRBD1 (6 bases). Trimming shortened V by 9 bases and J by 0 bases, and 18 bases separated the two germline ends. Germline V lookup: CDR1 MDHEN, CDR2 SYDVKM. CDR3 length equals 16 residues. CDR3 region: CASTTSGANSGNTIYF. The CDR3 nucleotides read TGTGCCAGTACCACGTCAGGGGCAAACTCTGGAAACACCATATATTTT.

V gene TRBV2 combines with J gene TRBJ2-1, with a possible D match to TRBD1 (7 bases). CDR1 and CDR2 (germline): SNHLY, FYNNEI. CDR3 length: 16 residues. V lost 7 bases and J 7 bases, leaving 23 bases between the germline ends. The CDR3: CASNPQGGLLRNEQFF. The CDR3 bases are TGTGCCAGCAACCCTCAGGGGGGCCTTCTGAGAAATGAGCAGTTCTTC.

The chain uses TRBV11-2 and TRBJ2-1; weak D call: TRBD2 (6 bases). Germline CDR1 SGHAT, CDR2 FQNNGV. Trimming pared 5 bases from V and 7 bases from J, leaving 18 bases between. This CDR3 is built from 15 residues. CDR3 in DNA: TGTGCCAGCAGCGGGCTAGCGAGAGGGCAGAATGAGCAGTTCTTC. Translation gives CASSGLARGQNEQFF.

This sequence joins TRBV19 and TRBJ2-7, with TRBD2 matching over 8 bases. The CDR3 loop spans 15 amino acids. The V gene's germline CDR1 is LNHDA and CDR2 SQIVND (reference sequence). Trimming cost V 1 base and J 2 bases; bases outside gene matches: 4. CDR3 DNA: TGTGCCAGTAGTATAGGGCTAGCGGGTACCTACGAGCAGTACTTC. Protein product: CASSIGLAGTYEQYF.

The chain recombines TRBV6-5 with TRBJ2-2; 10 bases are shared with TRBD2. The V gene's germline CDR1 is MNHEY and CDR2 SVGAGI. The CDR3 covers 14 residues. With 7 bases clipped from V and 6 bases from J, the junction kept 5 bases outside the gene matches. Written as DNA, the CDR3 is TGTGCCAGCAATAGCGGGGGGCCCCCCGGGGAGCTGTTTTTT. Encoded protein: CASNSGGPPGELFF.

The chain combines TRBV25-1 with TRBJ1-2; 7 positions agree with TRBD1. There are 15 residues in the CDR3. Looked up from germline, CDR1 is MGHDK and CDR2 is SYGVNS. After removal of 4 bases from V and 2 bases from J, the junction contained 7 bases not matched to a gene. This CDR3 is CASSGHTTGNYGYTF. DNA for the CDR3: TGTGCCAGCAGTGGCCATACGACAGGGAACTATGGCTACACCTTC.

The chain joins TRBV28 to TRBJ1-1, with TRBD1 as a possible D gene (6 bases). Germline CDR1 and CDR2: MDHEN and SYDVKM. The CDR3 contains 10 residues. CDR3 sequence reads: CVVGAVEAFF. The DNA for the CDR3 is TGTGTTGTGGGGGCCGTTGAAGCTTTCTTT.

The V call is TRBV19, the J call TRBJ1-4, with TRBD1 matching 7 bases. Per the germline V gene, CDR1 is LNHDA and CDR2 is SQIVND (reference sequence). The CDR3 extends over 15 amino acids. V trimming: 4 bases; J trimming: 2 bases; junction bases outside the gene matches: 4. CDR3 in DNA: TGTGCCAGTAGTACTCACAGGGGCACTAATGAAAAACTGTTTTTT. Amino acids: CASSTHRGTNEKLFF.

The chain couples TRBV27 to TRBJ2-7, with 7 bases lining up with TRBD2. The CDR3 length is 15 residues. V lost 5 bases and J lost 3; bases outside the gene matches: 10. Germline loops: CDR1 MNHEY, CDR2 SMNVEV (reference sequence). The CDR3 DNA is TGTGCCAGCAGTAGCGCGCTAGCGGAAAACTACGAGCAGTACTTC. Its translation is CASSSALAENYEQYF.

The V gene is TRBV6-1, the J gene TRBJ1-5, with TRBD1 as a possible D gene (5 bases). This CDR3 comprises 17 residues. V lost 3 bases and J 4 bases, leaving 19 bases between the germline ends. Germline assignment: CDR1 MNHNS and CDR2 SASEGT. The DNA for the CDR3 is TGTGCCAGCAGTGACGTGGGGGGGAGGGCACTAAATCAGCCCCAGCATTTT. Its translation: CASSDVGGRALNQPQHF.

The chain recombines TRBV27 with TRBJ2-1, with D tentatively TRBD2 (5 bases). Trimming removed 2 bases at V and 3 bases at J, with 14 bases between. The CDR3 runs to 16 residues. Germline V CDR1 and CDR2: MNHEY, SMNVEV (reference sequence). CDR3 amino acids: CASSLVGRRNYNEQFF. DNA for the CDR3: TGTGCCAGCAGTTTAGTTGGCAGGAGGAACTACAATGAGCAGTTCTTC.

CDR3: CASSLQGSSYEQYF. In DNA, the CDR3 is TGTGCCAGCAGCTTACAGGGGAGCTCCTACGAGCAGTACTTC. The rearrangement joins TRBV7-9 to TRBJ2-7; D is possibly TRBD1 (6 bases). Germline V gene sequence: CDR1 SEHNR, CDR2 FQNEAQ (reference sequence). V gave up 2 bases and J gave up 0 bases, with 8 bases separating them. This CDR3 has 14 amino acids.

In its sample, this clone was seen a few times. CDR3 amino acids: CASSLEDRGRDTQYF. The CDR3 DNA reads as TGCGCCAGCAGCTTGGAGGACAGGGGGCGGGATACGCAGTATTTT. The chain links TRBV5-1 to TRBJ2-3; 11 bases fit TRBD1. With 0 bases clipped from V and 6 bases from J, the junction kept 3 bases outside the gene matches. Per germline, CDR1 SGHRS and CDR2 YFSETQ. The CDR3 is made up of 15 amino acids. Drawing the rest from reference TRBV5-1 and TRBJ2-3, the complete variable domain is KAGVTQTPRYLIKTRGQQVTLSCSPISGHRSVSWYQQTPGQGLQFLFEYFSETQRNKGNFPGRFSGRQFSNSRSEMNVSTLELGDSALYLCASSLEDRGRDTQYFGPGTRLTVL.

The chain joins TRBV6-6 to TRBJ1-1, with TRBD1 identical over 7 bases. CDR1 is MNHNY and CDR2 is SVGAGI in the germline V gene (reference sequence). The CDR3 is 14 amino acids. V trimming: 6 bases; J trimming: 0 bases; junction bases outside the gene matches: 4. The CDR3, as DNA: TGTGCCAGCAGGGGGACAGCGCTGAACACTGAAGCTTTCTTT. The encoded protein is CASRGTALNTEAFF.

V usage is TRBV7-9 and J usage is TRBJ2-7; 8 bases are shared with TRBD1. Losses at the gene ends were 4 bases for V and 1 base for J; bases not matched to a gene: 9. CDR3 length: 16 amino acids. Germline CDR1 is SEHNR and CDR2 is FQNEAQ (reference sequence). The CDR3 here is CASSSKTGAISYEQYF. CDR3 nucleotide sequence: TGTGCCAGCAGCTCAAAGACAGGGGCGATTTCCTACGAGCAGTACTTC.